This T cell receptor beta chain was captured in a study of T-cell memory formation after mild COVID-19. Study observations and caveats: The authors left the SARS-CoV-2 specificity of second-wave clones peaking on day 37 unconfirmed. Contracting CD4+ clones were located mainly in CM and EM, and CD8+ clones in EMRA.

In its sample, this clonotype was seen a few times. The antigen is unknown. CDR1 and CDR2 (germline): SGHRS, YFSETQ. V lost 4 bases and J 0 bases, leaving 14 bases between the germline ends. The CDR3 has 17 residues. Constant-segment primers served in 5'RACE that generated TCR alpha and TCR beta cDNA libraries bearing sample barcodes and UMIs. Via MiXCR, TCRdb re-called the 5' RACE reads, giving one row per CDR3 protein. The repertoire holds about 430,000 distinct CDR3 sequences, with around 17% as singletons. The sequence derives from a man aged 18 to 30 who had mild COVID-19 (a few samples of this study predate the infection). Cell type and time point are not known. Sequencing was carried out using PBMCs or a T cell subset sorted from them (not recorded which). The chain joins TRBV5-1 to TRBJ2-6, with a weak D call TRBD1 (6 bases). CDR3 DNA sequence: TGCGCCAGCAGCCCTGAAGGGACATACTCTGGGGCCAACGTCCTGACTTTC. It encodes CASSPEGTYSGANVLTF. Full variable domain (missing parts from reference TRBV5-1 and TRBJ2-6): KAGVTQTPRYLIKTRGQQVTLSCSPISGHRSVSWYQQTPGQGLQFLFEYFSETQRNKGNFPGRFSGRQFSNSRSEMNVSTLELGDSALYLCASSPEGTYSGANVLTFGAGSRLTVL.